This T cell receptor (beta chain) was observed in a study of identical twins. One entry per CDR3 protein results from TCRdb running MiXCR on the 5' RACE reads. The data show about 520,000 distinct CDR3 sequences, with less than 25% seen just once and around 0.91% held by the top ten. The same sample was also used in a study of T cells expressing NK-cell markers.

The receptor was derived from a woman aged 18-29 years in good health. Specimen: CD4+ T cells sorted from blood.

In DNA form, the CDR3 reads TGTGCCAGCAGCTTGCTCAGCGGGAGGCGCAATGAGCAGTTCTTC. Encoded protein: CASSLLSGRRNEQFF. The chain recombines TRBV3-1 with TRBJ2-1; 9 bases line up with TRBD2. With 5 bases clipped from V and 6 bases from J, the junction kept 8 bases outside the gene matches. The CDR3 loop spans 15 amino acids. Germline CDR1 reads LGHDT; CDR2 reads YNNKEL (reference sequence).